This T cell receptor beta chain was sequenced during a study of shared clonotypes between healthy human individuals. Study outcomes and limitations: Across four donors, naive CD4 shared around 5.1%, naive CD8 around 3.8%, memory CD4 about 2.4%, memory CD8 roughly 0.37%. Clonotype sharing among the donors was expected to vary with sequencing depth. The represented genetic and exposure-history diversity was limited by the small number of donors. Richness estimates generally favored naive over memory subsets.

Some clones are missing from TCRdb's copy, which holds only in-frame ones; the method was immunoSEQ multiplex PCR. The data show about 2.4 million clones, 90% to 95% seen once. For this clone: Its antigen is currently unknown.

The TCR sequence derives from a man aged 18-30 years in good health. Some clones in this sample may be carry-over from other donors' samples. Sequencing input: naive CD4+ T cells from PBMCs. Specified subset: CD45RA+ positively selected.

CDR3: CASSGDPRDTQYF. The CDR3 bases are TGTGCCAGCAGCGGGGATCCTAGGGATACGCAGTATTTT. The chain has TRBV2 and TRBJ2-3; a possible D gene is TRBD2 (5 bases). In germline, CDR1 is SNHLY, CDR2 FYNNEI. The ends were cut back, 6 bases at V and 6 bases at J, with 13 bases in the middle. CDR3 length: 13 amino acids.